These 23 T cell receptor beta chains originate from one sample sequenced in a study of OX40 agonist ivuxolimab in advanced cancers. Receptors were amplified or captured by the immunoSEQ multiplex PCR assay. TCRdb re-hosts the immuneACCESS table, in-frame sequences only. Its copies lack some clones; in the studies checked, an unresolved V gene accounts for under half of them, and the cause for the rest is not known. For this sample there are fewer than 85,000 clones; about nine tenths appear just once. About 0.54% of the sample is taken by the ten largest. The sample in question was CD4+ or CD8+ T cells sorted from blood, obtained in a trial of the OX40 agonist ivuxolimab. The receptors come from an adult with an advanced solid tumor such as melanoma, head and neck, liver or kidney cancer.

The sample holds one count of this clone. The gene calls are TRBV7-8 and TRBJ2-1, with TRBD2 identical over 7 bases. Germline V gives CDR1 SGHVS, CDR2 FQNEAQ. V shed 5 bases and J 0 bases; nucleotides not matched to a gene: 4. This CDR3 spans 15 amino acids. Here the CDR3 reads CASSRSGSSYNEQFF. In nucleotides, the CDR3 is TGTGCCAGCAGCCGTAGCGGGTCCTCCTACAATGAGCAGTTCTTC.

The table lists this clone with a few counts. The V gene is TRBV14, the J gene TRBJ2-7; a possible D gene is TRBD2 (5 bases). V was pared by 4 bases and J by 0 bases, with 16 bases between. There are 16 residues in the CDR3. Germline CDR1 SGHDN, CDR2 FVKESK. CDR3 sequence: CASSLMDFPLSYEQYF. The CDR3 DNA reads TGTGCCAGCAGCCTTATGGACTTTCCACTCTCCTACGAGCAGTACTTC.

V and J are TRBV19 and TRBJ1-5; D remains unclear. Germline values: CDR1 LNHDA, CDR2 SQIVND (reference sequence). This CDR3 is built from 12 residues. V was cut by 2 bases and J by 7 bases, with 6 bases left in between. CDR3 in amino acids: CASSIRRQPQHF. For the CDR3, the DNA is TGTGCCAGTAGTATAAGGCGACAGCCCCAGCATTTT.

The CDR3: CASSLDNQGEQYF. The CDR3 nucleotides read TGTGCCAGCAGCTTAGATAACCAAGGGGAGCAGTACTTC. The chain employs TRBV11-3 and TRBJ2-7; no clear D gene. The CDR3 spans 13 residues. CDR1 is SGHNT, CDR2 YENEEA, per germline. Deletions cut 0 bases from V and 7 bases from J, with 10 bases between.

V usage is TRBV6-5 and J usage is TRBJ1-2; D not certain. The CDR3 has 14 amino acids. The V and J ends lost 4 bases and 2 bases respectively, with 11 bases between them. Germline V gene data show CDR1 as MNHEY and CDR2 as SVGAGI. CDR3 in amino acids: CASSWTKGNYGYTF. DNA of the CDR3: TGTGCCAGCAGTTGGACTAAGGGCAACTATGGCTACACCTTC.

V gene TRBV4-2 combines with J gene TRBJ1-1; TRBD1 is a possible D gene (6 bases). Germline CDR1 is LGHNA and CDR2 is YNFKEQ. Trimming removed 4 bases at V and 10 bases at J, with 22 bases between. The length of the CDR3 is 15 residues. CDR3: CASSLYDRGGYRAFF. CDR3 sequence (DNA): TGTGCCAGCAGCCTATATGATAGGGGGGGGTATCGAGCTTTCTTT.

The chain combines TRBV7-2 with TRBJ2-7, with a possible D match to TRBD2 (6 bases). V lost 7 bases and J 9 bases, leaving 19 bases between the germline ends. Germline V lookup: CDR1 SGHTA, CDR2 FQGNSA. The CDR3 contains 13 residues. This CDR3 is CASTIPLARGQYF. CDR3 bases: TGTGCCAGCACCATTCCTCTAGCGCGCGGGCAGTACTTC.

V usage is TRBV11-2 and J usage is TRBJ2-5; 13 bases are shared with TRBD2. V lost 5 bases to trimming and J lost 2 bases; unmatched junction nucleotides: 5. Germline-derived CDR1 and CDR2 are SGHAT and FQNNGV. This CDR3 is 16 amino acids long. In DNA form, the CDR3 reads TGTGCCAGCAGCCCCGGGACTAGCGGGACTCAAGAGACCCAGTACTTC. It specifies CASSPGTSGTQETQYF.

CDR3 region: CASSIAGGRAYEQYF. The CDR3 DNA sequence: TGTGCCAGTAGTATAGCTGGGGGGAGGGCCTACGAGCAGTACTTC. The rearrangement uses TRBV19 and TRBJ2-7; 7 bases match TRBD2. Germline CDR1 is LNHDA and CDR2 is SQIVND (reference sequence). V trimming: 1 base; J trimming: 2 bases; junction bases outside the gene matches: 5. The CDR3 runs 15 residues.

The chain recombines TRBV7-8 with TRBJ1-4; 8 nucleotides align to TRBD1. V lost 5 bases and J lost 7; bases outside the gene matches: 9. The length of the CDR3 is 15 residues. Germline assignment: CDR1 SGHVS and CDR2 FQNEAQ. The CDR3 is CASSVDRGTTEKLFF. CDR3 coding DNA: TGTGCCAGCAGCGTAGACAGGGGAACAACTGAAAAACTGTTTTTT.

The rearrangement links TRBV30 to TRBJ2-3, with 14 bases identical to TRBD2. Looked up from germline, CDR1 is GTSNPN and CDR2 is SVGIG (reference sequence). V was clipped by 2 bases and J by 6 bases; unmatched bases: 4. This CDR3 has 15 amino acids. This CDR3 reads CAWSTGTSGSDTQYF. The CDR3, as DNA: TGTGCCTGGAGTACCGGGACTAGCGGGAGCGATACGCAGTATTTT.

The chain couples TRBV29-1 to TRBJ1-3; no definite D call. Germline CDR1 SQVTM, CDR2 ANQGSEA. V lost 4 bases and J lost 4, with 11 bases in between. CDR3 length: 13 residues. For the CDR3, the DNA is TGCAGCGTTGGTTCAAGTGTAGGAAACACCATATATTTT. Protein: CSVGSSVGNTIYF.

This chain uses TRBV30 with TRBJ2-7; 7 positions match TRBD1. V lost 1 base, J lost 3 bases, and 6 bases stayed unmatched. The CDR3 runs 14 residues. Per germline, CDR1 GTSNPN and CDR2 SVGIG (reference sequence). The CDR3 is CAWSANWDSYEQYF. Here the CDR3 DNA reads TGTGCCTGGAGTGCGAATTGGGACAGCTACGAGCAGTACTTC.

The chain recombines TRBV6-1 with TRBJ1-2; D is unresolved. Germline-derived CDR1 and CDR2 are MNHNS and SASEGT. This CDR3 has 13 amino acids. Trimming pared 3 bases from V and 6 bases from J, leaving 11 bases between. CDR3 nucleotides: TGTGCCAGCAGTGAGGGGTTGAATAATGGCTACACCTTC. Its translation: CASSEGLNNGYTF.

This chain connects TRBV6-6 to TRBJ2-5; 7 bases align to TRBD2. This CDR3 region has 12 residues. Trimming at V came to 11 bases and at J to 5 bases, leaving 8 bases not matched to a gene. CDR1 and CDR2 (germline): MNHNY, SVGAGI (reference sequence). The CDR3 nucleotides are TGTGCCTCGGGGAGGGGTACGGAGACCCAGTACTTC. This sequence encodes CASGRGTETQYF.

The chain employs TRBV7-3 and TRBJ1-1; 7 bases align to TRBD1. Germline assignment: CDR1 SGHTA and CDR2 FQGTGA. Germline trimming cut 2 bases from V and 6 bases from J; bases unmatched to any gene: 18. The CDR3 spans 18 residues. The CDR3 region is CASSLRPGRGSIVAEAFF. In DNA form, the CDR3 reads TGTGCCAGCAGCTTACGACCGGGCAGGGGGAGCATAGTGGCTGAAGCTTTCTTT.

The gene calls are TRBV11-2 and TRBJ2-1; weak D call: TRBD2 (5 bases). Trimming removed 5 bases from V and 0 bases from J, with 17 bases in between. Germline CDR1 reads SGHAT; CDR2 reads FQNNGV. The CDR3 consists of 17 residues. The CDR3 DNA follows: TGTGCCAGCAGCAGCTTGGGCCAGCGGTCCTCCTACAATGAGCAGTTCTTC. This codes for CASSSLGQRSSYNEQFF.

The chain is built from TRBV5-1 and TRBJ1-1, with 8 positions matching TRBD1. Trimming removed 0 bases from V and 6 bases from J; junction bases left unmatched: 10. The germline V gene encodes CDR1 SGHRS and CDR2 YFSETQ. The CDR3 totals 16 residues. CDR3 region: CASSLALDRATPEAFF. In DNA, the CDR3 is TGCGCCAGCAGCTTGGCTTTGGACAGGGCGACCCCTGAAGCTTTCTTT.

This rearrangement joins TRBV10-3 to TRBJ2-5, with 8 bases fitting TRBD1. Unmatched junction bases numbered 3, after V lost 6 bases and J lost 3 bases. CDR1 is ENHRY, CDR2 SYGVKD, per germline. The CDR3 covers 13 residues. The CDR3, as DNA: TGTGCCATCAGCTGGGGACAGGAAGAGACCCAGTACTTC. It encodes CAISWGQEETQYF.

The CDR3 spells CASSRQGNIQYF. The CDR3 region has the DNA TGTGCCAGTAGTAGACAGGGCAACATTCAGTACTTC. This chain links TRBV19 with TRBJ2-4; 7 positions agree with TRBD1. V lost 4 bases, J lost 7 bases, and 1 base stayed unmatched. The CDR3 length is 12 residues. Looked up from germline, CDR1 is LNHDA and CDR2 is SQIVND (reference sequence). Filled out from reference TRBV19 and TRBJ2-4, the complete variable domain reads DGGITQSPKYLFRKEGQNVTLSCEQNLNHDAMYWYRQDPGQGLRLIYYSQIVNDFQKGDIAEGYSVSREKKESFPLTVTSAQKNPTAFYLCASSRQGNIQYFGAGTRLSVL.

The chain joins TRBV11-3 to TRBJ2-2, with TRBD2 as a possible D gene (6 bases). CDR1 SGHNT and CDR2 YENEEA come from the germline V gene. V was trimmed by 1 base and J by 3 bases, leaving 9 bases between them. This CDR3 has 15 residues. In nucleotides, the CDR3 is TGTGCCAGCAGCTTAGGTTGGGGGGACACCGGGGAGCTGTTTTTT. Protein sequence: CASSLGWGDTGELFF.

The J gene is TRBJ1-1, the V gene TRBV6-5, with unresolved D. V was cut by 6 bases and J by 1 base, with 9 bases left in between. This CDR3 is 13 amino acids long. The V gene's germline CDR1 is MNHEY and CDR2 SVGAGI. As DNA, the CDR3 is TGTGCCAGCAGGGCAACCTGGAACACTGAAGCTTTCTTT. This translates into CASRATWNTEAFF.

J is TRBJ2-7 and V is TRBV4-3; possibly TRBD1 for D (6 bases). CDR1 LGHNA and CDR2 YSLEER come from the germline V gene. V was trimmed by 0 bases and J by 2 bases, leaving 8 bases between them. CDR3 length equals 14 residues. CDR3 region: CASSQDTGPYEQYF. The DNA of the CDR3 is TGCGCCAGCAGCCAAGATACAGGGCCCTACGAGCAGTACTTC.